The T cell receptor (beta chain) under discussion was sequenced for a study of blood T cell repertoires in COVID-19. As for the study in general: Nucleic acid was either cDNA or gDNA, and it came from T cells, B-cell-depleted T cells, or PBMCs.

CDR3 length: 14 residues. Germline CDR1 reads SGHTA; CDR2 reads FQGNSA. With 4 bases clipped from V and 4 bases from J, the junction kept 3 bases outside the gene matches. Methods used by the authors: Reference gene primer amplification in the assay estimated nucleated cell counts. Here immunoSEQ multiplex PCR was the method, and the copy in TCRdb shows in-frame clones only, minus some. V, J and clone size are those of that table, while D and trimming were read from the DNA. The sample lists 200,000 to 250,000 clones, nearly 90% occurring once. Everyone who took part was roughly 18 to 89 years old, and they came from some 23 US areas. Recovered Cohort 3 donors showed two negative PCRs, clearance, or symptom resolution.

V and J are TRBV7-2 and TRBJ1-4, with 7 bases aligning to TRBD1. Sequencing was carried out using PBMCs or T cells enriched from blood (not recorded which). The sequence was collected from a man aged 30 to 39 who had recovered from COVID-19. The CDR3 nucleotides are TGTGCCAGCAGCTCCGGGACAGTTAATGAAAAACTGTTTTTT. Translation: CASSSGTVNEKLFF.